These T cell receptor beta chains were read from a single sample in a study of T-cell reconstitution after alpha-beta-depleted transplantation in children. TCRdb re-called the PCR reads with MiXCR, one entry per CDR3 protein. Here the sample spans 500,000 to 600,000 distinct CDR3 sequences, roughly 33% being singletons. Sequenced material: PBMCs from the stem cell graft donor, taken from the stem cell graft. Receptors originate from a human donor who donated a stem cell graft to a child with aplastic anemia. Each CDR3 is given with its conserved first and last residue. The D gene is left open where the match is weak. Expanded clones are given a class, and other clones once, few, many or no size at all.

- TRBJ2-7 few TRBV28 TGTGCCAGCAGCTCATTCGGGACCCTCTACGAGCAGTACTTC CASSSFGTLYEQYF
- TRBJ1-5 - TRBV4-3 TGCGCCAGCAGCCAAGATCCCTCAGGCGGTCAGCCCCAGCATTTT CASSQDPSGGQPQHF
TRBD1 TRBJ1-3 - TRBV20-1 TGCAGTGCTCGACAGGGATCAACTGGAAACACCATATATTTT CSARQGSTGNTIYF
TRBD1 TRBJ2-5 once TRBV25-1 TGTGCCAGCAGTGGGGGACAGGGGTTACAAGAGACCCAGTACTTC CASSGGQGLQETQYF
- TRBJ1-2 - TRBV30 TGTGCCTGGAGTGTAAGAAGGGATGGTGGCTACACCTTC CAWSVRRDGGYTF
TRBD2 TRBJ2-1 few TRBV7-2 TGTGCCAGCAGCTTAGCGGCTAGCGGGGTCTACAATGAGCAGTTCTTC CASSLAASGVYNEQFF
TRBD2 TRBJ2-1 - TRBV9 TGTGCCAGCAGCGTTGCCGGGACTAGCGGCAATGAGCAGTTCTTC CASSVAGTSGNEQFF
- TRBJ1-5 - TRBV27 TGTGCCAGCGCTGTTGGGTATCTGAGCAATCAGCCCCAGCATTTT CASAVGYLSNQPQHF
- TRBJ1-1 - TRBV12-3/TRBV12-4 TGTGCCAGCAGTTTTATCGGTCCGGGGAACACTGAAGCTTTCTTT CASSFIGPGNTEAFF
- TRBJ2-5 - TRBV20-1 TGCAGTGCTAGTAAGACGTCTAAGGTGGAGACCCAGTACTTC CSASKTSKVETQYF
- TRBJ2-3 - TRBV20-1 TGCAGTGCTAGAGATCCAGGAGAAACCACAGATACGCAGTATTTT CSARDPGETTDTQYF
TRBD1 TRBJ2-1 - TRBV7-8 TGTGCCAGCAGCTCCACGGACAGGGGATCCTACAATGAGCAGTTCTTC CASSSTDRGSYNEQFF
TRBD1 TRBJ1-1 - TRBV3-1 TGTGCCAGCCGTAAAACCAGGCGGGACAGGAACACTGAAGCTTTCTTT CASRKTRRDRNTEAFF
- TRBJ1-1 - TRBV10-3 TGTGCCATCAGTGAGTCTGACACTGAAGCTTTCTTT CAISESDTEAFF
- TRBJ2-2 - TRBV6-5 TGTGCCAGCAGTTCCCGAATAAACACCGGGGAGCTGTTTTTT CASSSRINTGELFF
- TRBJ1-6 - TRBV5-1 TGCGCCAGCAGCCAGAGGGACACCCATTCACCCCTCCACTTT CASSQRDTHSPLHF
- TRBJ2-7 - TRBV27 TGTGCCAGCAGTTTATTAGGCCGGCAGTACTTC CASSLLGRQYF
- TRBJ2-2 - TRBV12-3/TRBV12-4 TGTGCCAGCATACTTCAGTTGGGGACCGGGGAGCTGTTTTTT CASILQLGTGELFF
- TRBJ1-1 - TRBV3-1 TGTGCCAGCAGCCAGAACAGACAGCAGACTAACACTGAAGCTTTCTTT CASSQNRQQTNTEAFF
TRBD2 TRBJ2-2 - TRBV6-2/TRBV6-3 TGTGCCAGCAGTTACTCGAGGTCTCTAGCGGGAGCCACCGGGGAGCTGTTTTTT CASSYSRSLAGATGELFF
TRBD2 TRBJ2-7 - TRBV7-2 TGTGCCAGCAGCCCCCGTTCCCTAGCGGGAGGGGGGGAGCAGTACTTC CASSPRSLAGGGEQYF
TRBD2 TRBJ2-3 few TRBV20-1 TGCAGTGCTCGAGGGGACTACCGCACAGATACGCAGTATTTT CSARGDYRTDTQYF
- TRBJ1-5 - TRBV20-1 TGCAGTGCTAGACCTTGGGACAGCAATCAGCCCCAGCATTTT CSARPWDSNQPQHF
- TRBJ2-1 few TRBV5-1 TGCGCCAGCAGCTTGTCCCCTGTCCATGAGCAGTTCTTC CASSLSPVHEQFF
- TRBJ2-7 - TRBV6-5 TGTGCCAGCAGTTACTCAAGCAACGGGGAGCAGTACTTC CASSYSSNGEQYF
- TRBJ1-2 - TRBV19 TGTGCCAGTAGTATATTCTGGCAGGCCACGGGGGCCGGAGGCTACACCTTC CASSIFWQATGAGGYTF
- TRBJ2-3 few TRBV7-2 TGTGCCAGCCGTTATAGTGAACCTAGCACAGATACGCAGTATTTT CASRYSEPSTDTQYF
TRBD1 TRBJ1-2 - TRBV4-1 TGCGCCAGCAGCCAAGAAGTGACAGGGGGAATAGGCTATGGCTACACCTTC CASSQEVTGGIGYGYTF
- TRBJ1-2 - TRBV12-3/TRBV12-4 TGTGCCAGCAGCCAACTGACTTACAGCTATGGCTACACCTTC CASSQLTYSYGYTF
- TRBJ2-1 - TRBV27 TGTGCCAGCAGTTTATCCCCGGATGAGCAGTTCTTC CASSLSPDEQFF
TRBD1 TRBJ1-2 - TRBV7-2 TGTGCCAGCAGCCTACAGGGGAACCCTAACTATGGCTACACCTTC CASSLQGNPNYGYTF
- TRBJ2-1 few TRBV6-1 TGTGCCAGCAACCATGGGGGGAGCTCCTACAATGAGCAGTTCTTC CASNHGGSSYNEQFF
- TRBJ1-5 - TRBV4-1 TGCGCCAGCAGCCAAGATTCGGGGGGCCAGCCCCAGCATTTT CASSQDSGGQPQHF
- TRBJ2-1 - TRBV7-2 TGTGCCAGCAGCTTATATTATGGAGGGAATGAGCAGTTCTTC CASSLYYGGNEQFF
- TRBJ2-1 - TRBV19 TGTGCCAGTAGTTGGGCTAGCGATGAGCAGTTCTTC CASSWASDEQFF
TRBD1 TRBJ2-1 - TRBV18 TGTGCCAGCTCACCAATCGGGACAGGGGGCAATGAGCAGTTCTTC CASSPIGTGGNEQFF
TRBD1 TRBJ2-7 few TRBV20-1 TGCAGTGCCCTCGAAACAGGGGGCGAACTCTACGAGCAGTACTTC CSALETGGELYEQYF
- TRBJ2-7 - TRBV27 TGTGCCAGCAGTTTAAGTTACGGATCCTACGAGCAGTACTTC CASSLSYGSYEQYF
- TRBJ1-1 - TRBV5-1 TGCGCCAGCAGCTTATTACGGAGCTCCATGAACACTGAAGCTTTCTTT CASSLLRSSMNTEAFF
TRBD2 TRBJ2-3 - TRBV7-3 TGTGCCAGCAGCTTAGGTTCCCTAGCGGGAGCAGATACGCAGTATTTT CASSLGSLAGADTQYF
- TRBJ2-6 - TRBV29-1 TGCAGCGTTGAAGATCGGGCGGATGTCAGCTCTGGGGCCAACGTCCTGACTTTC CSVEDRADVSSGANVLTF
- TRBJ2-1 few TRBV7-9 TGTGCCAGCAGCTGGGCCCGACTATCCTACAATGAGCAGTTCTTC CASSWARLSYNEQFF
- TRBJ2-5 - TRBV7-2 TGTGCCAGCAGCTTAGCCCCGGGCTACCAAGAGACCCAGTACTTC CASSLAPGYQETQYF
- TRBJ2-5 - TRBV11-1 TGTGCCAGCAGCTGGGCGGACAGCGAGTACTTC CASSWADSEYF
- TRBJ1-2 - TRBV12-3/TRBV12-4 TGTGCCAGCAGTTCCGGGACACCTAACTATGGCTACACCTTC CASSSGTPNYGYTF
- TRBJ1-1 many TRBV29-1 TGCAGCGTTGTGGTCAGCCCTGAAGCTTTCTTT CSVVVSPEAFF
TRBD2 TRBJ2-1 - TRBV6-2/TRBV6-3 TGTGCCAGCAGCCTGCGGGGGGCCTCCTACAATGAGCAGTTCTTC CASSLRGASYNEQFF
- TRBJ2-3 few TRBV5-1 TGCGCCAGCAGCTCCATAGAAACAGATACGCAGTATTTT CASSSIETDTQYF